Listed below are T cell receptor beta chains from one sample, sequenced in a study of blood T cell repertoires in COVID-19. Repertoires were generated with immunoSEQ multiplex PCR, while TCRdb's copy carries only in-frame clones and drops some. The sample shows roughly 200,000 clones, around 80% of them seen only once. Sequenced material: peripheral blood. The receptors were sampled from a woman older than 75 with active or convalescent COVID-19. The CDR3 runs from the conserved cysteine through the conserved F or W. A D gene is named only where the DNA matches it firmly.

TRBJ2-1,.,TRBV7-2,CASSLAFISPGRSYNEQFF,TGTGCCAGCAGCTTAGCTTTTATAAGCCCAGGCAGGTCCTACAATGAGCAGTTCTTC
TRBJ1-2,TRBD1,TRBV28,CASSVTGTGVSYTF,TGTGCCAGCAGTGTGACAGGGACAGGGGTTAGCTACACCTTC
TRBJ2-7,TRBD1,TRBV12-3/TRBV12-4,CASSGQGNTEQYF,TGTGCCAGCTCCGGACAGGGGAATACCGAGCAGTACTTC
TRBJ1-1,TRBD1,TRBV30,CACQKRTGGGTEAFF,TGTGCCTGCCAGAAACGGACAGGGGGAGGAACTGAAGCTTTCTTT
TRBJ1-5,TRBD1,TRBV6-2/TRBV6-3,CASSYSLGTGVQPQHF,TGTGCCAGCAGTTACTCGCTGGGGACAGGGGTTCAGCCCCAGCATTTT
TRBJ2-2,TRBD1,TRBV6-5,CASRAGGTGELFF,TGTGCCAGCAGGGCAGGGGGCACCGGGGAGCTGTTTTTT
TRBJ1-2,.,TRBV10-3,CAISPDYPNHTF,TGTGCCATCAGCCCCGACTACCCGAATCACACCTTC
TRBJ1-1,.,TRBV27,CASSFPPGGKDTEAFF,TGTGCCAGCAGTTTCCCCCCGGGAGGAAAGGACACTGAAGCTTTCTTT
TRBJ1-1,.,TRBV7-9,CASSPTANTEAFF,TGTGCCAGCAGCCCAACAGCGAACACTGAAGCTTTCTTT
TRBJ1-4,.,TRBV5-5,CASSLRQIEEKLFF,TGTGCCAGCAGCTTGAGACAAATAGAGGAAAAACTGTTTTTT
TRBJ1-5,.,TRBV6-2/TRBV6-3,CASSPDSFISNQPQHF,TGTGCCAGCAGTCCGGACAGTTTTATAAGCAATCAGCCCCAGCATTTT
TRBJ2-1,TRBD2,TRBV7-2,CASSLAVSGGLYNEQFF,TGTGCCAGCAGCTTAGCCGTGAGCGGGGGATTATACAATGAGCAGTTCTTC
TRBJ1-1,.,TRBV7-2,CASRWGRGRNTEAFF,TGTGCCAGCCGCTGGGGTCGAGGGAGGAACACTGAAGCTTTCTTT
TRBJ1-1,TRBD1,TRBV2,CASSGTGPTEAFF,TGTGCCAGCAGTGGGACAGGGCCCACTGAAGCTTTCTTT
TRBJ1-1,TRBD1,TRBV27,CASSPPPGQGMDEAFF,TGTGCCAGCAGTCCACCTCCGGGACAGGGTATGGATGAAGCTTTCTTT